This T cell receptor beta chain stems from a study of T-cell reconstitution after alpha-beta-depleted transplantation in children. Trimming removed 0 bases from V and 3 bases from J, with 13 bases in between. CDR3 size: 16 residues. Germline values: CDR1 LGHNT, CDR2 FRNRAP. This clonotype showed up just a few times. TCRbeta library preparation incorporated unique molecular identifiers. TCRdb ran MiXCR on the PCR reads and lists one entry per CDR3 protein. The sample yields 400,000 to 500,000 distinct CDR3 sequences, 9.5% to 13% seen once. The chain uses TRBV12-5 and TRBJ2-3; a weak D match, TRBD1 (6 bases). The TCR originated in a human donor who donated a stem cell graft to a child with acute myeloid leukemia. Sequencing was performed on PBMCs from the stem cell graft donor, taken from the stem cell graft. The CDR3 is CASGLVLGATTDTQYF. The CDR3 region has the DNA TGTGCTAGTGGTTTGGTACTGGGGGCCACGACAGATACGCAGTATTTT.